This entry concerns a single T cell receptor (beta chain). Its target is unknown. The sample is drawn from a study of blood T cells in healthy people across ages. Study-wide results and limits: Greater diversity and more naive CD4+ cells were seen in long-lived donors than in aged donors. Naive T cell percentage showed a strong correlation with TCR beta diversity.

Peripheral blood from each donor was collected in a volume of roughly 9.8 milliliters. Deletions cut 3 bases from V and 0 bases from J, with 12 bases between. The V gene's germline CDR1 is SGHRS and CDR2 YFSETQ. This CDR3 is 15 amino acids long. Using a J-beta primer mix together with a sample-barcoded 5' primer, a second PCR was run for roughly 7 to 12 cycles. Every individual sample yielded 2.5 million or more paired-end reads (each containing CDR3). Using its own MiXCR run on the 5' RACE reads, TCRdb lists one record per CDR3 protein. The repertoire holds about 1,400,000 distinct CDR3 sequences, with roughly 60% as singletons.

The rearrangement joins TRBV5-1 to TRBJ1-1; D call uncertain. The material sequenced was blood. The receptor's source is a young man in good health. This CDR3 is CASSSEPEMNTEAFF. CDR3 in DNA: TGCGCCAGCAGCTCGGAACCGGAGATGAACACTGAAGCTTTCTTT.